This TCR beta chain came from a study of response to subunit inactivated influenza vaccine. Whole-study findings and limits: Authors proposed each seasonal influenza vaccination draws in few new T cells.

The table lists this clonotype with a few counts. What it binds is not known. TCRdb re-called the RT-PCR reads through MiXCR, storing one row per CDR3 protein. The sample records hundreds of thousands of distinct CDR3 sequences, around 8% being singletons. J was trimmed by 4 bases and V by 7 bases; bases with no gene match: 2. The CDR3 is 12 residues long. The clonotype was recovered from a man between 50 and 69 years old who received an inactivated influenza vaccine. The rearrangement joins TRBV12-3 or TRBV12-4 to TRBJ2-3, with 7 bases that match TRBD1. The sample was PBMCs from blood, taken about 23 months after vaccination. Here the CDR3 reads CASNQGADTQYF. The CDR3 nucleotides are TGTGCCAGCAACCAGGGGGCAGATACGCAGTATTTT.